This note documents a single TCR beta chain sequence. No antigen is known for it. Base qualities are not provided; no much larger clone lies one nucleotide away. The CDR3, from cysteine to phenylalanine, totals 14 residues. Of the read, only the CDR3 DNA is kept; its 42 bases are in frame from base 1. CDR1 SNHLY and CDR2 FYNNEI were looked up in the germline V gene. V is reduced by 1 base and J by 1 base, leaving a spacing of 7 bases between them. TCRbeta CDR3 regions were amplified from genomic DNA using the immunoSEQ Assay, a bias-controlled multiplex PCR. Processing in the source paper ran as follows. Within the assay, amplification of reference gene primers was used to estimate how many nucleated cells each sample contained. Sequence reads were collapsed and filtered to measure the absolute abundance of every unique TCRbeta CDR3 rearrangement. For each sample, productive Simpson clonality was calculated by taking the square root of Simpson's diversity index across productive rearrangements. Sourced from immuneACCESS, this table was stored by TCRdb with only in-frame sequences that have V and J called. A share of the clones is absent; for the studies checked, an unresolved V gene accounts for under half, and the remainder has no known explanation. That table furnishes V, J and clone size, whereas the DNA furnished D and trimming. This sample lists about 270,000 clones; approximately 91% were detected once. The ten largest clones represent approximately 2.5% of the sample.

Participants in the prospective study were enrolled through a virtual design, were aged roughly 18 to 90 years, and lived in about two dozen United States geographic areas. To assign participants to cohorts, the prospective study relied on clinical history that participants themselves reported in a screening survey and a study questionnaire. Each participant in the prospective study had whole blood, serum and a nasopharyngeal or oropharyngeal swab collected by mobile phlebotomists. Participants in the prospective study had the option to provide additional blood draws and questionnaires over a 2-month period. Before DNA extraction, prospective study blood samples were shipped either frozen or at room temperature. These data are taken from a study of blood T cell repertoires in COVID-19 (dated by TCRdb to about 2020). About the full investigation: Samples from collaborators originated in the United States, Italy and Spain and spanned both the acute and convalescent phases of COVID-19. Subjects who had been exposed to COVID-19, were actively infected with it, or had recovered from it provided the deeply sampled blood TCRbeta repertoires that made up the dataset. Where HLA class I and class II types were available, the types were taken from metadata supplied by the sample provider, not from assay-based typing. The prospective study material was composed of cDNA or gDNA derived from T cells, B-cell-depleted T cells, or PBMCs. Samples came from the ongoing ImmuneRACE study (first 160 participants) plus 1,254 subjects from 6 global collaborators. The repertoires were made available in a free public database intended to serve as a resource for research on the immune response to SARS-CoV-2. Sample metadata almost always included a de-identified subject ID, COVID-19 status, age in years and sex.

The investigation overall reported the following: Clinical and demographic metadata were provided uncurated, with the amount varying by source and participant.

Recombination joined TRBV2 with TRBJ2-5; confidence is insufficient to name the D gene. Sequencing used PBMCs or T cells enriched from blood (not recorded which). The source is a woman aged 40 to 50 with acute COVID-19. The CDR3 protein is CASSEGTIQETQYF. The sequenced DNA: TGTGCCAGCAGTGAAGGTACAATCCAAGAGACCCAGTACTTC.